What follows are 16 T cell receptor beta chains derived from one specimen sequenced in a study of blood T cells in healthy people across ages. Primers used in a second PCR of about 6 to 11 cycles were a sample-barcoded 5' primer and a J-beta primer mix. In TCRdb, the 5' RACE reads were re-called with MiXCR into one record per CDR3 protein. The sample records 1.5 million to 2 million distinct CDR3 sequences, less than 50% being singletons. The material sequenced was blood. The origin of the receptors is a woman aged 40 to 49 in good health.

This clonotype was counted a few times. The CDR3 coding sequence is TGCGCCAGCAGCCCAGGGCGACAGTACAATGAGCAGTTCTTC. Amino acids: CASSPGRQYNEQFF. V usage is TRBV5-1 and J usage is TRBJ2-1; D possibly corresponds to TRBD1 (5 bases). Trimming removed 4 bases at V and 4 bases at J, with 12 bases between. This CDR3 comprises 14 residues. CDR1 SGHRS and CDR2 YFSETQ come from the germline V gene.

The V call is TRBV5-1, the J call TRBJ1-4; maybe TRBD1 (6 bases). Germline CDR1 reads SGHRS; CDR2 reads YFSETQ. V was clipped by 1 base and J by 0 bases, with 13 bases between them. The CDR3 runs to 17 residues. The CDR3 spells CASSLSSGVATNEKLFF. For the CDR3, the DNA is TGCGCCAGCAGCTTGTCGTCAGGGGTGGCAACTAATGAAAAACTGTTTTTT.

The genes are TRBV21-1 and TRBJ2-3. TRBV21-1 is a known pseudogene. The CDR3 is made up of 16 amino acids. CDR3 DNA: TGTGCCAGCGAAAGCCTAAGATGCTTGGGCACAGATACGCAGTATTTT. The encoded protein is CASESLRCLGTDTQYF.

The chain has TRBV20-1 and TRBJ1-5, with D uncertain. There are 14 residues in the CDR3. CDR1 and CDR2 (germline): DFQATT, SNEGSKA (reference sequence). V was clipped by 1 base and J by 9 bases, with 16 bases between them. CDR3 DNA: TGCAGTGCTAGAGGAGAAACAAGAGGTATGCCCCAGCATTTT. Protein: CSARGETRGMPQHF.

The chain links TRBV9 to TRBJ2-5; D might be TRBD1 or TRBD2, each matching 7 bases. The germline V and J ends were trimmed by 3 bases and 4 bases, with 19 bases remaining between them. The CDR3 covers 16 residues. Per the germline V gene, CDR1 is SGDLS and CDR2 is YYNGEE. This CDR3 reads CASSGHITGEGETQYF. The CDR3 bases are TGTGCCAGCAGCGGACATATCACAGGGGAGGGAGAGACCCAGTACTTC.

The genes are TRBV4-2 and TRBJ1-5; D is perhaps TRBD1 (6 bases). Looked up from germline, CDR1 is LGHNA and CDR2 is YNFKEQ. The CDR3 runs 15 residues. Deletions cut 0 bases from V and 7 bases from J, with 13 bases between. CDR3 in amino acids: CASSQDPGAKQPQHF. The CDR3 bases are TGTGCCAGCAGCCAAGATCCGGGGGCAAAGCAGCCCCAGCATTTT.

V and J are TRBV7-2 and TRBJ2-7; 11 bases match TRBD1. The junction had 9 bases not matched to a gene; V was cut back by 4 bases and J by 4 bases. Per the germline V gene, CDR1 is SGHTA and CDR2 is FQGNSA. The CDR3 totals 16 residues. The CDR3 bases are TGTGCCAGCAGCTCGACAGGACAGGGGGCAGGGTACGAGCAGTACTTC. As protein: CASSSTGQGAGYEQYF.

This clonotype was found many times. A read error may produce the germline difference seen at one junction end. The rearrangement joins TRBV5-1 to TRBJ2-1; 13 positions match TRBD2. The germline V gene encodes CDR1 SGHRS and CDR2 YFSETQ. This CDR3 is 15 amino acids long. CDR3 residues: CASSLTSGGNNEQFF. The CDR3 coding sequence is TGTGCCAGCAGCTTGACTAGCGGGGGGAACAATGAGCAGTTCTTC.

The chain uses TRBV3-1 and TRBJ2-3; 9 positions agree with TRBD2. The V segment lost 2 bases and the J segment 10 bases; nucleotides outside the gene matches: 10. The CDR3 is 15 amino acids. Germline assignment: CDR1 LGHDT and CDR2 YNNKEL (reference sequence). CDR3 sequence (DNA): TGTGCCAGCAGCCAAACTAGCGGGCGGTGGGACGCGCAGTATTTT. Protein: CASSQTSGRWDAQYF.

J is TRBJ2-3 and V is TRBV28; D uncertain. Deletions cut 6 bases from V and 11 bases from J, with 18 bases between. CDR3 length equals 13 residues. Germline V lookup: CDR1 MDHEN, CDR2 SYDVKM. The CDR3 DNA reads as TGTGCCAGCAGCTCCCCTTTTAGGGCCCAGCAGTATTTT. Its translation is CASSSPFRAQQYF.

As concerns this clonotype: A junction end diverges from the germline sequence, so it may reflect a read error. The chain has TRBV5-5 and TRBJ2-7, with 7 bases identical to TRBD1. This CDR3 has 12 residues. Germline CDR1 and CDR2: SGHKS and YYEKEE (reference sequence). The CDR3 DNA sequence: TGTGCCGGCAGCTGGGACAGCTACGAGCAGTACTTC. Amino acid sequence: CAGSWDSYEQYF.

This chain connects TRBV4-2 to TRBJ2-3; D perhaps matches TRBD1 (5 bases). The CDR3 is 15 amino acids. Looked up from germline, CDR1 is LGHNA and CDR2 is YNFKEQ. V lost 0 bases and J lost 6, with 13 bases in between. The DNA of the CDR3 is TGTGCCAGCAGCCAAGAGCCCACAGGTTCCGATACGCAGTATTTT. The encoded protein is CASSQEPTGSDTQYF.

The chain has TRBV7-2 and TRBJ1-2, with 9 bases identical to TRBD1. Germline CDR1 is SGHTA and CDR2 is FQGNSA. The J segment lost 7 bases and the V segment lost 5 bases, leaving 11 bases of the junction unmatched. The CDR3 spans 15 residues. CDR3 sequence (DNA): TGTGCCAGCAGCCAGCCGGGACAGGGAAGGGGTGGCTACACCTTC. It specifies CASSQPGQGRGGYTF.

This rearrangement joins TRBV6-2 or TRBV6-3 to TRBJ2-7, with D possibly TRBD1 on 5 matching bases. V lost 0 bases, J lost 7 bases, and 22 bases lay in between. The germline gives CDR1 MNHEY, CDR2 SVGEGT. The CDR3 spans 17 residues. The CDR3 spells CASSYSALGAGNNEQYF. The CDR3 DNA is TGTGCCAGCAGTTACTCTGCTCTTGGGGCAGGGAACAATGAGCAGTACTTC.

The rearrangement joins TRBV6-5 to TRBJ2-5, with 9 bases fitting TRBD1. The DNA end is a closer match to TRBJ2-1, so the J assignment may be wrong. Germline assignment: CDR1 MNHEY and CDR2 SVGAGI. CDR3 length: 16 amino acids. CDR3 region: CASSYKGQGSQETQFF. The CDR3 nucleotides read TGTGCCAGCAGTTACAAGGGACAGGGTTCCCAAGAGACCCAGTTCTTC.

The chain links TRBV5-1 to TRBJ2-1, with D perhaps matching TRBD1 (6 bases). Per the germline V gene, CDR1 is SGHRS and CDR2 is YFSETQ. V was cut by 0 bases and J by 4 bases, with 17 bases left in between. The CDR3 contains 17 residues. The chain's CDR3 is CASSLEGDRPLYNEQFF. The DNA of the CDR3 is TGCGCCAGCAGCTTGGAAGGAGACAGGCCACTGTACAATGAGCAGTTCTTC.